This TCR beta chain was sequenced in a study of cytomegalovirus exposure and HLA in healthy donors (dated by TCRdb to 2015 to 2018). Notes on the research overall: An earlier analysis of more than 550 of the donors reported 276 Gb of sequence data and 95 million to 140 million unique TCR beta sequences obtained from roughly 170 million T cells. To decide whether each TCR beta V gene segment behaved as functional or pseudogenic, an earlier analysis of fewer than 750 of the donors relied on high-throughput TCR beta sequencing. Rather than using new phenotypic data, the later analysis identified candidate immune exposures from TCR beta sequences and from how often those sequences occurred across donors. Donor age, sex, ethnicity and CMV serostatus were compiled alongside the repertoire data. Typing coverage differed by locus: A, B, C, DRB1 and DQB1 were typed in roughly 620-630 donors, DQA1 in roughly 510, DPA1 in around 580, and DPB1 in about 450. A later genetic analysis took genome-wide SNP genotypes for about three fifths of the roughly 670 donors and used that subset as a discovery cohort. The study used immunosequencing to profile the T cell repertoires of several hundred subjects and linked those repertoires to cytomegalovirus serostatus. Among the approximately 400 genotyped donors, 75% to 90% belonged to the genetic ancestry cluster associated with self-reported Caucasian donors. The study aimed to test whether signatures of past pathogen exposure could be identified by cataloging public T cell receptors. Because of strong linkage in the cohort, 5 or 6 DR-DQ haplotypes were treated as single units for association and clustering. In addition to the first cohort of 500 to 850 subjects, a separate validation cohort of some 120 different subjects was used. HLA typing included class I and class II loci at four-digit resolution. A later analysis re-analyzed previously published TCR beta repertoires from roughly 600 donors and added high-resolution HLA genotyping to study TCR occurrence patterns. An early release that covered roughly 600 HLA-typed donors contained around 300 gigabases of sequencing data and about 93 million unique TCR sequences. Every repertoire in the discovery cohort had been generated on one and the same sequencing platform. The study combined high-throughput TCR immunosequencing, statistical association of individual TCRs with disease status, and machine learning to predict cytomegalovirus infection status. Among about 390 genotyped donors of the cohort, an average of 235,054 unique TCR beta nucleotide sequences were sequenced per donor, roughly 20% of them non-productive.

On this clone: No antigen is known for it. Nothing much larger sits one base from this clone, and base qualities are not available.

The CDR3 holds 15 amino acids from the cysteine to the phenylalanine. The sequence is cut down to CDR3 DNA, 45 bases in frame from base 1. CDR1 and CDR2 (SGHNT, YYREEE) derive from the germline V gene (reference sequence). Trimming at the junction amounts to 4 bases on V and 8 bases on J, and the germline ends lie 19 bases apart. In total, more than 500 healthy bone marrow donors made up the cohort. At the time of sampling, all cohort members were nominally healthy, though unrecorded immune exposures were likely present. The donor tested CMV seronegative and was one of the 352 seronegative cohort members. Each donor provided a peripheral blood sample, and peripheral blood mononuclear cells were used for TCR beta sequencing. The Qiagen DNeasy Blood Extraction Kit was used to extract genomic DNA from the blood cell samples. Broader findings and caveats from the paper: A further reported finding was that TCR beta sequences accurately predicted the HLA-A and HLA-B alleles for most subjects in the first cohort. A few of the identified cytomegalovirus-associated TCR beta chains were confirmed in vitro to be specific for cytomegalovirus antigens. According to a later genetic analysis, donors in an Asian-associated ancestry cluster had fewer N-insertions in productive TCRs than the roughly 700-donor mean. The authors suggested that the approach could potentially be extended to other disease states and immunological phenotypes. In a later analysis, HLA-associated TCR beta chains showed more clonal expansion and lower generation probabilities than non-associated chains that were equally common. Because the 87-base-pair reads could not distinguish some IMGT-functional V segments, including TRBV6-2 and TRBV6-3, those segments were excluded. In an earlier analysis of fewer than 700 of the donors, most TCR beta V segments appeared in productive rearrangements about 90% or about 30% of the time, broadly matching IMGT annotations. Because HLA typing was unavailable for some donors at each locus, only the typed subset was used in association tests. Sequencing depth was assumed to be roughly uniform across donors in the presence/absence analyses, though that assumption may not hold. In a later analysis, several top co-occurrence clusters were reported to appear linked to parvovirus B19, influenza, CMV and Epstein-Barr virus. Only TCR beta chains were sequenced in this cohort, and the absence of alpha or paired-chain data limited detectable features. The study listed 164 TCR beta chains as associated with cytomegalovirus. An association between a missense DCLRE1C variant and V-gene and J-gene trimming of TCR beta chains was found in a later genetic analysis and replicated in an independent cohort. When HLA alleles, especially DR and DQ, strongly co-occurred, TCR associations were difficult to assign to individual alleles. In a later analysis, the rate of TCR association differed among HLA loci, with DRB1 alleles having the most associated TCRs and HLA-C alleles having the fewest. The only immune exposure information available for the cohort was CMV serostatus. In a later analysis, some 18,000 TCR beta sequences were associated with specific HLA alleles at a false discovery rate of 0.05. The earlier analysis of 587 of the donors excluded 15 to 20 rarely observed V segments, including chromosome 9 orphons, because counts were too low. A cluster of highly shared sequence variants was judged likely to represent a technical artifact of the sequencing pipeline. While some public TCRs were present in many individuals, most TCR sequences turned up only very rarely across donors. Linkage disequilibrium might explain the correlated functional status among segregating V segments, but an unknown experimental factor could not be ruled out. The classifier was reported to diagnose cytomegalovirus status with high specificity and sensitivity in both the original and validation cohorts. According to a later analysis, most CMV-associated TCR beta chains appeared to be HLA-restricted, and the HLA associations seemed to be driven largely by CMV exposure.

The method behind the library was the immunoSEQ multiplex PCR assay. For the multiplex PCR, a mixture combining 60 forward primers for TCR Vbeta segments and 13 reverse primers for TCR Jbeta segments was used. The CDR3 region of rearranged TCR beta genes was amplified from genomic DNA by a multiplex PCR assay. On the Illumina HiSeq System, the amplified TCR beta libraries were sequenced as 87-base-pair reads. The published analysis was carried out like this. Across the 670 or so repertoires, a later analysis counted some 80 million unique TCR beta chains, around 10 million of which were shared by at least two donors. To remove PCR and sequencing errors, raw reads were error-corrected and collapsed into unique sequences using a nearest-neighbor algorithm that merged closely related sequences. CDR3 sequences were aligned to IMGT reference sequences to assign V, D and J gene segments. Each retained sequence needed at least a six-nucleotide match to both a V gene segment and a J gene segment. Rearrangements were called productive when the CDR3 lacked stop codons and stayed in frame with V and J; all others were non-productive. Following IMGT convention, CDR3 was defined as the stretch from the second conserved V-encoded cysteine up to the conserved J-encoded phenylalanine. Sequences without an unambiguous match to a single V gene segment were excluded from the earlier analysis of approximately 560 of the donors. An earlier analysis of some 610 of the donors called V segments functional above 56.7% productive rearrangements and segregating when the between-donor standard deviation exceeded 5%. To diagnose cytomegalovirus status from the catalog of TCR beta chain sequences, a statistical classification framework was built. A later analysis assigned V and J genes by comparing TCR nucleotide sequences with IMGT/GENE-DB human TR gene sequences. Using the TCRdist pipeline, a later analysis assigned CDR3 sequences along with most-parsimonious VDJ recombination scenarios. In a later analysis, every TCR beta chain was defined by the combination of its CDR3 amino acid sequence and its V-gene family, and reads without a unique V-gene family were dropped. In a later analysis, 550 to 650 highly shared, low-generation-probability nucleotide sequences were removed to address suspected cross-contamination and a sequencing artifact. In a later analysis, a clonal expansion index for each public chain was calculated from normalized within-repertoire ranks of inferred template counts. In a later analysis, generation probabilities were computed with a VDJ recombination model fitted to out-of-frame rearrangements, and the resulting probabilities were checked against IGoR. Hypergeometric tests were used in a later analysis to score TCR-TCR, TCR-HLA and TCR-CMV co-occurrence, with a repertoire-size bias correction applied to the TCR pairs. In a later analysis, false discovery rates were estimated by permuting HLA or CMV assignments 20 times. A later analysis grouped co-occurring TCRs with DBSCAN, adding TCRdist sequence similarity when clustering within HLA-allele-positive subsets. Repertoires with fewer than 30,000 or more than 120,000 public chains were left out of co-occurrence clustering, as were five repertoires with anomalous nucleotide sharing. In TCRdb, the immuneACCESS table is reduced to in-frame sequences with V and J assigned. These tables do not hold every clone; where another copy was compared, an unresolved V gene accounts for under half, and the others remain unexplained. D and trimming were read from the DNA, whereas the V and J calls and clone size are those reported in that table. The sample has some 85,000 clones on record, about 81% of them singletons. Approximately 2.4% of the sample goes to the ten largest clones.

Recombination joined TRBV5-4 with TRBJ2-1; a confident D gene designation cannot be given. The TCR comes from a woman aged 45-60 years in good health and CMV-seronegative. The sequenced sample consisted of PBMCs. The CDR3 protein is CASSPPAAVRHEQFF. At the DNA level, the sequence is TGTGCCAGCAGCCCTCCGGCGGCCGTCCGTCATGAGCAGTTCTTC.